This TCR beta chain came from a study of control samples from healthy donors and cancer patients. V was clipped by 3 bases and J by 2 bases, with 11 bases between them. Germline lookup yields CDR1 LNHDA and CDR2 SQIVND (reference sequence). The CDR3 spans 15 residues. Libraries were prepared by immunoSEQ multiplex PCR; TCRdb keeps only in-frame clonotypes and omits some of them. The sample includes 110,000 or so clones, approximately 87% of them seen just once. The TCR comes from a man aged 25-45 years in good health. Sample: blood. This chain uses TRBV19 with TRBJ2-4; D may be TRBD1 (6 bases). The CDR3 coding sequence is TGTGCCAGTAGTATTCAACAGGGCACCAAAAACATTCAGTACTTC. Protein: CASSIQQGTKNIQYF.